These 18 T cell receptor beta chains were sequenced from one sample in a study of T cells in Graves' hyperthyroidism and ophthalmopathy (dated by TCRdb to about 2019). The receptor library was made with multiplex PCR. TCRdb records Illumina HiSeq 2000 as the sequencer. The TCR beta CDR3 regions were amplified from RNA transcripts. A first-round RT-PCR of the TCR CDR3 used the HTBI primer set with the Qiagen OneStep RT-PCR kit. The public reads were reanalyzed by TCRdb: fastp trimming at Q25, MiXCR alignment, in-frame beta chains only. Records with the same CDR3 protein are collapsed into one entry carrying the most frequent genes and DNA. The sample contains fewer than 750,000 distinct CDR3 sequences, just over 45% of them found a single time. The ten top clones hold about 7.8% of the sample. Sequencing used peripheral blood or thyroid tissue (not recorded which). The receptors come from a woman between 18 and 29 years old with Graves' hyperthyroidism.

This clonotype was counted ten times or more. CDR3 amino acids: CSARESPNTEAFF. DNA for the CDR3: TGCAGTGCTAGAGAATCGCCGAACACTGAAGCTTTCTTT. The V call is TRBV20-1, the J call TRBJ1-1; D is ambiguous. Germline V gives CDR1 DFQATT, CDR2 SNEGSKA (reference sequence). The V end lost 0 bases, the J end lost 1 base, and 6 bases lay between the germline ends. The CDR3 length is 13 residues.

This clonotype was picked up a small number of times. A much larger clone is a single base away; this may be a read error. This chain connects TRBV7-2 to TRBJ2-5, with TRBD2 matching over 9 bases. Germline V lookup: CDR1 SGHTA, CDR2 FQGNSA. V shed 0 bases and J 4 bases; nucleotides not matched to a gene: 9. The CDR3 runs to 17 residues. CDR3 DNA: TGTGCCAGCAGCTTAGCCCTAGCGGGAAATTGGGGAGAGACCCAGTACTTC. Translating it yields CASSLALAGNWGETQYF.

V gene TRBV10-3 combines with J gene TRBJ1-2; TRBD1 matches 10 bases. The CDR3 runs to 16 residues. J was trimmed by 5 bases and V by 3 bases; bases with no gene match: 9. The germline gives CDR1 ENHRY, CDR2 SYGVKD. CDR3 amino acids: CAISDKGTGARYGYTF. The CDR3 coding sequence is TGTGCCATCAGTGATAAAGGGACAGGGGCTCGGTATGGCTACACCTTC.

J is TRBJ2-5 and V is TRBV7-6; D possibly matches TRBD1 or TRBD2 (6 bases each). V was pared by 5 bases and J by 2 bases, with 12 bases between. This CDR3 has 14 residues. CDR1 is SGHVS, CDR2 FNYEAQ, per germline. This CDR3 is CASSRGDEQETQYF. The CDR3 DNA follows: TGTGCCAGCAGCAGGGGGGACGAGCAAGAGACCCAGTACTTC.

This clonotype has at least ten counts. The chain carries TRBV29-1 and TRBJ2-3; the match to TRBD2 covers 10 bases. Germline-derived CDR1 and CDR2 are SQVTM and ANQGSEA. CDR3 length equals 15 residues. V lost 2 bases to trimming and J lost 1 base; unmatched junction nucleotides: 3. In nucleotides, the CDR3 is TGCAGCGTTGAACCCCTAGCGGGAGGCACAGATACGCAGTATTTT. It encodes CSVEPLAGGTDTQYF.

This clonotype has a count of ten or more. The CDR3 sequence: CASSLRTAPKITPQHF. CDR3 bases: TGTGCCAGCAGCTTAAGGACAGCCCCCAAAATAACGCCCCAGCATTTT. V and J are TRBV7-8 and TRBJ1-5, with D tentatively TRBD1 (6 bases). The CDR3 is made up of 16 amino acids. V was clipped by 2 bases and J by 9 bases, with 20 bases between them. Germline lookup yields CDR1 SGHVS and CDR2 FQNEAQ.

This clonotype was observed a single time. This chain links TRBV5-1 with TRBJ1-5; D gene uncertain. The CDR3 extends over 14 amino acids. Germline V gene sequence: CDR1 SGHRS, CDR2 YFSETQ. Trimming took off 10 bases at V and 3 bases at J, with 17 bases between the two ends. The CDR3, as DNA: TGCGCCTGCGGGGTAGGCCGATCCAATCAGCCCCAGCATTTT. This gives the protein CACGVGRSNQPQHF.

This clonotype was counted ten times or more. This chain connects TRBV20-1 to TRBJ2-5, with D maybe TRBD1 (5 bases). V shed 3 bases and J shed 1 base, with 15 bases lying between them. CDR1 is DFQATT and CDR2 is SNEGSKA in the germline V gene (reference sequence). The CDR3 loop spans 15 amino acids. The DNA for the CDR3 is TGCAGTGCTAGCCCCCTCGACAGTGGCCAAGAGACCCAGTACTTC. Translating it yields CSASPLDSGQETQYF.

V is TRBV2 and J is TRBJ1-5; tentative D call: TRBD1 (5 bases). Between the trimmed V and J ends, which lost 11 bases and 0 bases, there was a span of 11 bases. Germline V gene lookup returns CDR1 SNHLY and CDR2 FYNNEI. CDR3 length: 13 residues. CDR3 in amino acids: CAPEGYSNQPQHF. The CDR3 DNA reads as TGTGCCCCAGAGGGGTATAGCAATCAGCCCCAGCATTTT.

The chain uses TRBV29-1 and TRBJ2-5; D is uncertain. Germline-derived CDR1 and CDR2 are SQVTM and ANQGSEA. With 8 bases removed from V and 4 bases from J, the gap between germline ends came to 11 bases. The CDR3 runs 11 residues. CDR3 DNA: TGCAGCCACCCCGGTCGAGAGACCCAGTACTTC. Protein: CSHPGRETQYF.

The chain has TRBV20-1 and TRBJ2-5, with 8 positions matching TRBD2. In germline, CDR1 is DFQATT, CDR2 SNEGSKA (reference sequence). The length of the CDR3 is 12 residues. J lost 4 bases, V lost 7 bases, and 5 bases had no gene match. The CDR3 reads CSGAGGRETQYF. The CDR3 DNA follows: TGCAGTGGGGCGGGAGGAAGAGAGACCCAGTACTTC.

This clonotype was seen a handful of times. The chain uses TRBV5-6 and TRBJ2-2, with a weak D call TRBD2 (6 bases). The CDR3 sequence is 16 residues long. Germline lookup yields CDR1 SGHDT and CDR2 YYEEEE. Deletions cut 3 bases from V and 5 bases from J, with 17 bases between. The CDR3 loop reads CASSSTNRGTTGELFF. CDR3 DNA: TGTGCCAGCAGCTCTACCAACCGTGGGACTACCGGGGAGCTGTTTTTT. Combining the CDR3 with reference TRBV5-6 and TRBJ2-2 gives the whole variable domain DAGVTQSPTHLIKTRGQQVTLRCSPKSGHDTVSWYQQALGQGPQFIFQYYEEEERQRGNFPDRFSGHQFPNYSSELNVNALLLGDSALYLCASSSTNRGTTGELFFGEGSRLTVL.

The V gene is TRBV5-1, the J gene TRBJ1-2; TRBD1 matches at 11 bases. Trimming cost V 4 bases and J 3 bases; bases outside gene matches: 11. Germline CDR1 SGHRS, CDR2 YFSETQ. This CDR3 comprises 17 residues. CDR3 loop: CASSPGTGGNWDYGYTF. CDR3 bases: TGCGCCAGCAGCCCCGGGACAGGGGGGAATTGGGACTATGGCTACACCTTC.

This clonotype occurred many times. J is TRBJ2-2 and V is TRBV6-5; no clear D gene. Germline assignment: CDR1 MNHEY and CDR2 SVGAGI. Trimming shortened V by 6 bases and J by 5 bases, and 10 bases separated the two germline ends. The CDR3 is 13 residues long. The CDR3 here is CASREMGTGELFF. For the CDR3, the DNA is TGTGCCAGCAGAGAGATGGGGACCGGGGAGCTGTTTTTT.

This chain connects TRBV7-2 to TRBJ2-1, with a tentative D call TRBD1 (5 bases). The J call may be mistaken, given a closer DNA end match to TRBJ2-7. The CDR3 is 14 amino acids. Germline V gives CDR1 SGHTA, CDR2 FQGNSA. Written as DNA, the CDR3 is TGTGCCAGCAGCTTAACCGCAGGGCACAATGAGCAGTACTTC. The encoded protein is CASSLTAGHNEQYF.

This clonotype was counted a few times. The V and J genes are TRBV5-1 and TRBJ2-3, with D possibly matching TRBD2 (5 bases). The CDR3 is 14 residues long. The ends were cut back, 0 bases at V and 6 bases at J, with 11 bases in the middle. CDR1 and CDR2 (germline): SGHRS, YFSETQ. CDR3 sequence reads: CASSLVGSEDTQYF. For the CDR3, the DNA is TGCGCCAGCAGCTTGGTAGGTAGCGAGGATACGCAGTATTTT.

A remark on this clonotype: One base away lies a much larger clone, so this may be a sequencing read error. The rearrangement joins TRBV29-1 to TRBJ2-3; the D gene could be TRBD1 or TRBD2 (5 bases each). This CDR3 is 12 amino acids long. Trimming shortened V by 6 bases and J by 5 bases, and 12 bases separated the two germline ends. CDR1 is SQVTM, CDR2 ANQGSEA, per germline. The DNA for the CDR3 is TGCAGCGTGGGGACCCGGGGAGATACGCAGTATTTT. This encodes CSVGTRGDTQYF.

This clonotype was picked up many times. The V and J genes are TRBV15 and TRBJ1-1; TRBD1 is a possible D gene (6 bases). The germline V and J ends were trimmed by 7 bases and 12 bases, with 15 bases remaining between them. This CDR3 region has 11 residues. Germline V gives CDR1 LNHNV, CDR2 YYDKDF (reference sequence). The CDR3 nucleotides are TGTGCCACCACTATACAGGGTTTATCTTTCTTT. Translating it yields CATTIQGLSFF.